This T cell receptor beta chain emerged from a study of blood T cell repertoires in COVID-19. For the study at large: COVID-19 samples, acute and convalescent, were from the United States, Italy and Spain.

Recruited during active infection, patients (from Seattle) were subsequently followed longitudinally. The CDR3 runs to 13 residues. CDR1 is SGHRS and CDR2 is YFSETQ in the germline V gene. V dropped 4 bases and J dropped 1 base, with 8 bases sitting between them. Per the original methods: Reference gene primer amplification in the assay estimated nucleated cell counts. The assay was immunoSEQ multiplex PCR, and TCRdb's table has in-frame clones only and misses some. The V and J calls and clone size were taken over from that table, and D and trimming were inferred from the DNA. The sample records 35,000 to 40,000 clones, around nine tenths being singletons.

The receptor was isolated from a man in his sixties with COVID-19, enrolled during active disease. Sequencing was performed on peripheral blood. V gene TRBV5-1 combines with J gene TRBJ2-5; no clear D. The CDR3 is CASSPYPQETQYF. Written as DNA, the CDR3 is TGCGCCAGCAGCCCCTACCCCCAAGAGACCCAGTACTTC.